This T cell receptor beta chain was sequenced in a study of shared clonotypes between healthy human individuals. Study-wide results and limits: Clonotypes that were shared across a handful of donors made up around 5% of naive CD4 clonotypes.

The data were produced by immunoSEQ multiplex PCR, yet TCRdb's version contains in-frame clones alone and is incomplete. The table has roughly 2.2 million clones, roughly 90% seen once; the top ten hold 0.37%. The CDR3 consists of 13 residues. Germline assignment: CDR1 SGHVS and CDR2 FQNEAQ. V shed 5 bases and J 6 bases; nucleotides not matched to a gene: 1. This clone was found a few times. No antigen is known for it. The specimen was naive CD4+ T cells from PBMCs. Subset reported: CD45RA+ positively selected. The J gene is TRBJ2-3, the V gene TRBV7-8; TRBD1 agrees at 11 bases. The clonotype originates from a man aged 18 to 29 in good health. Some clones in this sample may be carry-over from other donors' samples. The CDR3 bases are TGTGCCAGCAGCGGGGACAGGGGGGATACGCAGTATTTT. Translated, it gives CASSGDRGDTQYF.